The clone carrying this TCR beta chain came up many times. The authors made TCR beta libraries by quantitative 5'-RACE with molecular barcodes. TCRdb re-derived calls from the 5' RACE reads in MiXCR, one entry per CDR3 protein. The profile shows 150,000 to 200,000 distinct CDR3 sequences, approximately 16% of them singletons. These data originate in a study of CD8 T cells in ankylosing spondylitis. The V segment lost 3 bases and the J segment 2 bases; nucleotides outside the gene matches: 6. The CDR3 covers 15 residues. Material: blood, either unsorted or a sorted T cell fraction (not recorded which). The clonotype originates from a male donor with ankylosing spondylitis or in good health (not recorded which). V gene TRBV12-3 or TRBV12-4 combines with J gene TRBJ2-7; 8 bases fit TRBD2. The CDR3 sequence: CASSFSGLETYEQYF. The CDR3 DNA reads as TGTGCCAGCAGTTTTTCGGGACTAGAGACCTACGAGCAGTACTTC.